This T cell receptor (beta chain) was sequenced for a study of CD8+CD57+ T cells in acquired aplastic anemia. Worth noting for this clonotype: The CDR3 does not end in the conserved phenylalanine or tryptophan, so this is likely a read error. No DNA is shown, since the ends of the CDR3 on it are uncertain; the CDR3 is the one TCRdb lists.

The CDR3 extends over 12 residues, inclusive of both ends. Germline V gene data show CDR1 as SGHTA and CDR2 as FQGNSA. Genomic DNA provided the template from which TCR beta VDJ and CDR3 profiles were obtained. TCRdb analysed the reads with MiXCR anew, one entry per CDR3 protein. The table shows approximately 260,000 distinct CDR3 sequences, with 70% to 85% occurring only once. Those patients picked for sequencing had displayed CD8+CD57+ cell expansion on flow cytometry. V usage is TRBV7-2 and J usage is TRBJ2-5; the table's D call TRBD2 went unverified against the DNA. The clonotype originates from a human donor with aplastic anemia. Sequencing was carried out using sorted CD4+, CD8+, or CD8+CD57+ T cells (not recorded which) from PBMCs. The CDR3: CASSSSGGPSYD.